A selection of T cell receptor beta chains follows, all from one sample in a study of technical replicates of blood from a handful of donors. Profiling relied on immunoSEQ multiplex PCR, and the TCRdb table lists in-frame clones only, not all of them. This sample has 65,000 to 80,000 clones, with approximately 96% found just once. Sample: T cells isolated from PBMCs. The source is a human donor in good health. CDR3s include the opening cysteine and the closing phenylalanine or tryptophan. Fields, in order: J gene, V gene, D gene, clone size, CDR3 DNA, CDR3 protein. The D gene is left open where the match is weak. Only some rows state a clone size, as once, few, many or a class for expanded clones.

j_call: TRBJ1-2
v_call: TRBV25-1
d_call: TRBD1
clone_size: .
cdr3_nt: TGTGCCAGCAGCCTTACACAGGGGAAAGTCAATGGCTACACCTTC
cdr3_aa: CASSLTQGKVNGYTF

j_call: TRBJ2-3
v_call: TRBV7-8
d_call: TRBD2
clone_size: .
cdr3_nt: TGTGCCAGCAGCTTACTAGCGGGAGGGGCAGATACGCAGTATTTT
cdr3_aa: CASSLLAGGADTQYF

j_call: TRBJ1-2
v_call: TRBV4-1
d_call: .
clone_size: .
cdr3_nt: TGCGCCAGCAGCCAAGTGGGGCAGTTAGATGGCTACACCTTC
cdr3_aa: CASSQVGQLDGYTF

j_call: TRBJ1-1
v_call: TRBV28
d_call: TRBD1
clone_size: .
cdr3_nt: TGTGCCAGCAGCCTTCAGGGGGCGGACACTGAAGCTTTCTTT
cdr3_aa: CASSLQGADTEAFF

j_call: TRBJ2-7
v_call: TRBV4-1
d_call: TRBD2
clone_size: .
cdr3_nt: TGCGCCAGCAGCCAAGTTCGACTAGCGGATTCCACCTACGAGCAGTACTTC
cdr3_aa: CASSQVRLADSTYEQYF

j_call: TRBJ2-2
v_call: TRBV2
d_call: .
clone_size: .
cdr3_nt: TGTGCCAGCAGTGGACCTCCGGGAGATTGGACCGGGGAGCTGTTTTTT
cdr3_aa: CASSGPPGDWTGELFF

j_call: TRBJ1-1
v_call: TRBV11-3
d_call: .
clone_size: .
cdr3_nt: TGTGCCAGCAGCTACGGGTTGAACACTGAAGCTTTCTTT
cdr3_aa: CASSYGLNTEAFF

j_call: TRBJ1-1
v_call: TRBV9
d_call: .
clone_size: once
cdr3_nt: TGTGCCAGCAGCTTGACAGTGACACTTACTGAAGCTTTCTTT
cdr3_aa: CASSLTVTLTEAFF

j_call: TRBJ2-1
v_call: TRBV2
d_call: TRBD2
clone_size: .
cdr3_nt: TGTGCCAGCAAAGTGGGACTAGGCTACAATGAGCAGTTCTTC
cdr3_aa: CASKVGLGYNEQFF

j_call: TRBJ1-4
v_call: TRBV4-1
d_call: TRBD1
clone_size: .
cdr3_nt: TGCGCCAGCACCCCGACAGGGGCTTATGAAAAACTGTTTTTT
cdr3_aa: CASTPTGAYEKLFF

j_call: TRBJ2-3
v_call: TRBV4-1
d_call: .
clone_size: once
cdr3_nt: TGCGCCAGCAGCCAACGGATCGGGAGCACAGATACGCAGTATTTT
cdr3_aa: CASSQRIGSTDTQYF

j_call: TRBJ2-7
v_call: TRBV14
d_call: .
clone_size: .
cdr3_nt: TGTGCCAGCAGCCCTAATTATACTAGGCGCTTCGCTTACGAGCAGTACTTC
cdr3_aa: CASSPNYTRRFAYEQYF

j_call: TRBJ2-1
v_call: TRBV19
d_call: .
clone_size: .
cdr3_nt: TGTGCCACCGAGCCCCGGGGGGCACGATACAATGAGCAGTTCTTC
cdr3_aa: CATEPRGARYNEQFF

j_call: TRBJ2-7
v_call: TRBV7-3
d_call: TRBD2
clone_size: .
cdr3_nt: TGTGCCAGCAGCATCTCTAGCGGCCTTGTCTACGAGCAGTACTTC
cdr3_aa: CASSISSGLVYEQYF

j_call: TRBJ2-7
v_call: TRBV29-1
d_call: .
clone_size: .
cdr3_nt: TGCAGCGTCGACGTTGGGCCTTCCTACGAGCAGTACTTC
cdr3_aa: CSVDVGPSYEQYF

j_call: TRBJ2-1
v_call: TRBV9
d_call: TRBD2
clone_size: .
cdr3_nt: TGTGCCAGCAGCGTCAGACTAGCGGGAGGTGAGGATGAGCAGTTCTTC
cdr3_aa: CASSVRLAGGEDEQFF

j_call: TRBJ2-7
v_call: TRBV5-4
d_call: TRBD2
clone_size: .
cdr3_nt: TGTGCCAGCAGCGAGAACGTAGTGGCTAGCGGGAGGTGGGAGCAGTACTTC
cdr3_aa: CASSENVVASGRWEQYF

j_call: TRBJ1-1
v_call: TRBV6-1
d_call: TRBD1
clone_size: .
cdr3_nt: TGTGCCAGCAGGGAAACAGGGGAAGCCGAAGCTTTCTTT
cdr3_aa: CASRETGEAEAFF

j_call: TRBJ1-2
v_call: TRBV5-4
d_call: .
clone_size: .
cdr3_nt: TGTGCCAGCAGCTTCGTAGGGGGATCCTATGGCTACACCTTC
cdr3_aa: CASSFVGGSYGYTF

j_call: TRBJ2-1
v_call: TRBV19
d_call: TRBD2
clone_size: .
cdr3_nt: TGTGCCAGTAGATATAGCGGGAGCACGTCAAATGAGCAGTTCTTC
cdr3_aa: CASRYSGSTSNEQFF

j_call: TRBJ2-7
v_call: TRBV28
d_call: TRBD1
clone_size: .
cdr3_nt: TGTGCCAGCAGTCCCCTGTTAGGGGGCCACGAGCAGTACTTC
cdr3_aa: CASSPLLGGHEQYF

j_call: TRBJ2-2
v_call: TRBV14
d_call: .
clone_size: .
cdr3_nt: TGTGCCAGCAGCCAAAGCCCCCTGTACTCCGGGGAGCTGTTTTTT
cdr3_aa: CASSQSPLYSGELFF

j_call: TRBJ2-7
v_call: TRBV5-1
d_call: TRBD1
clone_size: .
cdr3_nt: TGCGCCAGCAGCTTTGACAGGGAAATATCCGAGCAGTACTTC
cdr3_aa: CASSFDREISEQYF

j_call: TRBJ2-7
v_call: TRBV5-4
d_call: TRBD2
clone_size: .
cdr3_nt: TGTGCCAGCAGCGGGAGGACTAGCGGGACCTACGAGCAGTACTTC
cdr3_aa: CASSGRTSGTYEQYF

j_call: TRBJ2-2
v_call: TRBV5-1
d_call: TRBD1
clone_size: .
cdr3_nt: TGCGCCAGCAGCGTTGACGGGGCAGGGGGTTATAACACCGGGGAGCTGTTTTTT
cdr3_aa: CASSVDGAGGYNTGELFF

j_call: TRBJ2-1
v_call: TRBV7-2
d_call: .
clone_size: .
cdr3_nt: TGTGCCAGCAGCTTCCTCCGGACTGCAGATGAGCAGTTCTTC
cdr3_aa: CASSFLRTADEQFF

j_call: TRBJ2-7
v_call: TRBV6-6
d_call: .
clone_size: .
cdr3_nt: TGTGCCAGCAGTTACGAAGCGCTAGAATACTACGAGCAGTACTTC
cdr3_aa: CASSYEALEYYEQYF

j_call: TRBJ2-1
v_call: TRBV5-4
d_call: TRBD2
clone_size: .
cdr3_nt: TGTGCCAGCAGCTTGGCTCTGAGCGGGAGGGCCTCCAATGAGCAGTTCTTC
cdr3_aa: CASSLALSGRASNEQFF

j_call: TRBJ2-3
v_call: TRBV6-5
d_call: .
clone_size: .
cdr3_nt: TGTGCCAGCATTCTACCTACGCAGTATTTT
cdr3_aa: CASILPTQYF

j_call: TRBJ2-5
v_call: TRBV6-1
d_call: .
clone_size: .
cdr3_nt: TGTGCCAGCAGTGAGCGCCAAGAGACCCAGTACTTC
cdr3_aa: CASSERQETQYF

j_call: TRBJ2-7
v_call: TRBV4-1
d_call: .
clone_size: .
cdr3_nt: TGCGCCAGCAGCCAAACCCCGAGACAGGTTCCCTACGAGCAGTACTTC
cdr3_aa: CASSQTPRQVPYEQYF

j_call: TRBJ2-1
v_call: TRBV19
d_call: .
clone_size: .
cdr3_nt: TGTGCCAGTAGTGCCGGGGGAAACTACAATGAGCAGTTCTTC
cdr3_aa: CASSAGGNYNEQFF

j_call: TRBJ2-3
v_call: TRBV5-1
d_call: TRBD2
clone_size: .
cdr3_nt: TGCGCCAGCAGCTTGGCCGGGGGACTAGGCCGCACAGATACGCAGTATTTT
cdr3_aa: CASSLAGGLGRTDTQYF

j_call: TRBJ2-7
v_call: TRBV5-6
d_call: TRBD1
clone_size: .
cdr3_nt: TGTGCCAGCAGCGTGGGACAGGTAGCCTACGAGCAGTACTTC
cdr3_aa: CASSVGQVAYEQYF

j_call: TRBJ2-1
v_call: TRBV7-8
d_call: TRBD2
clone_size: .
cdr3_nt: TGTGCCAGCAGCTTATTACTAGCGGAAGGTGGTGAGCAGTTCTTC
cdr3_aa: CASSLLLAEGGEQFF

j_call: TRBJ2-3
v_call: TRBV6-5
d_call: .
clone_size: .
cdr3_nt: TGTGCCAGCAGTTTAGCCCTAGACAGCACAGATACGCAGTATTTT
cdr3_aa: CASSLALDSTDTQYF

j_call: TRBJ1-1
v_call: TRBV6-5
d_call: .
clone_size: .
cdr3_nt: TGTGCCAGCAGTTACTCGCAGGCCCACACTGAAGCTTTCTTT
cdr3_aa: CASSYSQAHTEAFF

j_call: TRBJ2-1
v_call: TRBV7-9
d_call: TRBD2
clone_size: .
cdr3_nt: TGTGCCAGCAGCTTAGTTGCAGCGGGAGGATCTTATTCGAGGAATGAGCAGTTCTTC
cdr3_aa: CASSLVAAGGSYSRNEQFF

j_call: TRBJ1-4
v_call: TRBV30
d_call: .
clone_size: .
cdr3_nt: TGTGCCTGGAGTGTACTGGGGGGAACTAATGAAAAACTGTTTTTT
cdr3_aa: CAWSVLGGTNEKLFF

j_call: TRBJ2-1
v_call: TRBV4-1
d_call: TRBD2
clone_size: once
cdr3_nt: TGCGCCAGCAGCCAAATACTAGCGGCCTACAATGAGCAGTTCTTC
cdr3_aa: CASSQILAAYNEQFF

j_call: TRBJ1-1
v_call: TRBV27
d_call: .
clone_size: .
cdr3_nt: TGTGCCAGCAGTTTGGGGAGGAACACTGAAGCTTTCTTT
cdr3_aa: CASSLGRNTEAFF

j_call: TRBJ2-3
v_call: TRBV21-1
d_call: .
clone_size: .
cdr3_nt: TGTGCCAGCAGGCATCTTCCGGGACAGGGGGAAAATACGCAGTATTTT
cdr3_aa: CASRHLPGQGENTQYF

j_call: TRBJ2-1
v_call: TRBV30
d_call: TRBD2
clone_size: .
cdr3_nt: TGTGCCTGGAGTGCCGGGACTAGCGCCAACAATGAGCAGTTCTTC
cdr3_aa: CAWSAGTSANNEQFF

j_call: TRBJ1-1
v_call: TRBV19
d_call: .
clone_size: .
cdr3_nt: TGTGCCAGTAGTATCACCCGACAGGTAAACGCTGAAGCTTTCTTT
cdr3_aa: CASSITRQVNAEAFF

j_call: TRBJ1-1
v_call: TRBV28
d_call: TRBD1
clone_size: .
cdr3_nt: TGTGCCAGCAGTCAGGACAGGGAACTGAACACTGAAGCTTTCTTT
cdr3_aa: CASSQDRELNTEAFF

j_call: TRBJ2-2
v_call: TRBV11-3
d_call: .
clone_size: .
cdr3_nt: TGTGCCAGCAGCTTTCTCAGCGGCGGGGAGCTGTTTTTT
cdr3_aa: CASSFLSGGELFF

j_call: TRBJ2-7
v_call: TRBV25-1
d_call: TRBD1
clone_size: .
cdr3_nt: TGTGCCAGCAGTGAAAGGACAGGGGCCTACTACGAGCAGTACTTC
cdr3_aa: CASSERTGAYYEQYF

j_call: TRBJ2-7
v_call: TRBV5-1
d_call: .
clone_size: .
cdr3_nt: TGCGCCAGCAGCCTAGCCAAGGAGGGTTACGAGCAGTACTTC
cdr3_aa: CASSLAKEGYEQYF

j_call: TRBJ2-2
v_call: TRBV18
d_call: .
clone_size: .
cdr3_nt: TGTGCCAGCACGACAGGGAACACCGGGGAGCTGTTTTTT
cdr3_aa: CASTTGNTGELFF

j_call: TRBJ2-2
v_call: TRBV7-9
d_call: .
clone_size: .
cdr3_nt: TGTGCCAGCAGCCCGGGACTTTTCCCCGGGGAGCTGTTTTTT
cdr3_aa: CASSPGLFPGELFF

j_call: TRBJ2-7
v_call: TRBV5-8
d_call: TRBD1
clone_size: .
cdr3_nt: TGTGCCAGCAGCTCATACAGGGGCTACGAGCAGTACTTC
cdr3_aa: CASSSYRGYEQYF

j_call: TRBJ1-1
v_call: TRBV5-8
d_call: .
clone_size: .
cdr3_nt: TGTGCCAGCACCGATGTGGGGGGTACAGGTGAAGCTTTCTTT
cdr3_aa: CASTDVGGTGEAFF

j_call: TRBJ1-4
v_call: TRBV23-1
d_call: .
clone_size: .
cdr3_nt: TGCGCCAGCAGTCAATTACGGGGAGCTAATGAAAAACTGTTTTTT
cdr3_aa: CASSQLRGANEKLFF

j_call: TRBJ2-3
v_call: TRBV20-1
d_call: .
clone_size: .
cdr3_nt: TGCAGTGCCCGGGCAGATACGCAGTATTTT
cdr3_aa: CSARADTQYF

j_call: TRBJ2-7
v_call: TRBV7-8
d_call: TRBD2
clone_size: .
cdr3_nt: TGTGCCAGCAGCCCCTCTAGCGGCTCCTACGAGCAGTACTTC
cdr3_aa: CASSPSSGSYEQYF

j_call: TRBJ1-1
v_call: TRBV14
d_call: .
clone_size: .
cdr3_nt: TGTGCCAGCAGCCAAACTCAGGGTTTGTCCACTGAAGCTTTCTTT
cdr3_aa: CASSQTQGLSTEAFF

j_call: TRBJ1-1
v_call: TRBV11-3
d_call: .
clone_size: .
cdr3_nt: TGTGCCAGCAGTTCAGACTGGGAAGCTTTCTTT
cdr3_aa: CASSSDWEAFF

j_call: TRBJ2-7
v_call: TRBV7-9
d_call: TRBD2
clone_size: .
cdr3_nt: TGTGCCAGCAGCTCGAGGACTAGCGGGATTAGCTCCTACGAGCAGTACTTC
cdr3_aa: CASSSRTSGISSYEQYF

j_call: TRBJ2-1
v_call: TRBV10-3
d_call: .
clone_size: .
cdr3_nt: TGTGCCATCGGCAGCGATTCCTCCTACAATGAGCAGTTCTTC
cdr3_aa: CAIGSDSSYNEQFF

j_call: TRBJ2-5
v_call: TRBV7-7
d_call: TRBD2
clone_size: .
cdr3_nt: TGTGCCAGCAGCTTAGGGCGCGGGGGAGAGACCCAGTACTTC
cdr3_aa: CASSLGRGGETQYF